This T cell receptor beta chain was captured by sequencing in a study of Ad26.COV2.S vaccination and SARS-CoV-2 variants. Across the whole study: Enrolled in COV1001, the donor was in the Ad26.COV2.S trial arm, which received the vaccine. Intramuscular Ad26.COV2.S doses were given once or twice, 56 days apart. Study conclusions and caveats: Placebo recipients showed lower spike-specific TCR breadth than vaccinees. For non-spike TCRs, breadth in vaccine recipients resembled that in placebo recipients.

Libraries were prepared by immunoSEQ multiplex PCR; TCRdb keeps only in-frame clonotypes and omits some of them. The profile shows more than 300,000 clones, 70% to 90% of them singletons. This clone has just one count. The target antigen is unknown. V shed 8 bases and J shed 0 bases, with 18 bases lying between them. The germline CDR1 and CDR2 sequences are SQVTM and ANQGSEA. This CDR3 has 15 amino acids. Specified treatment: about 20 received Ad26.COV2.S at low or high dose, single or two shots; 5 received placebo; per-sample allocation not given. Specimens were obtained on day 63 following the first vaccine or placebo injection.

The chain has TRBV29-1 and TRBJ2-3; tentatively, D is TRBD1 or TRBD2 (5 bases each). The specimen comprised peripheral blood, sampled in a trial of Ad26.COV2.S vaccine versus placebo. The source of this sequence is a person aged 18 to 59 who received the Ad26.COV2.S COVID-19 vaccine or a placebo. CDR3 coding DNA: TGCAGCTTTGGACGGACGGGACCGAGCACAGATACGCAGTATTTT. Its translation is CSFGRTGPSTDTQYF.